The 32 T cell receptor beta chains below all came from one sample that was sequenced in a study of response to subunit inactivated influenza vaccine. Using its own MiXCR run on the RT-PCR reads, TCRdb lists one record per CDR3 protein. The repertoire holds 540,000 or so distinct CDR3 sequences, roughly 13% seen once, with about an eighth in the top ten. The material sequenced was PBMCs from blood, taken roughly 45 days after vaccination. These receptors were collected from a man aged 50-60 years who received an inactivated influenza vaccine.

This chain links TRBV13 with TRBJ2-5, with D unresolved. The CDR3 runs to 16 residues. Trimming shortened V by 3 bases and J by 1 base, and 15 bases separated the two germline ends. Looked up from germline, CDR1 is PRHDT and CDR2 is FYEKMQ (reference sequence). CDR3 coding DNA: TGTGCCAGCAGCTTCGGACGGTCGAGAGTCCAAGAGACCCAGTACTTC. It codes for CASSFGRSRVQETQYF.

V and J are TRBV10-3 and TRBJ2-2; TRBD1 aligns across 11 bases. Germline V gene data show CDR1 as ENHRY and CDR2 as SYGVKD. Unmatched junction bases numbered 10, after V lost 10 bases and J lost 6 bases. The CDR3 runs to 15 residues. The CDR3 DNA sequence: TGTGCCAGCAAGGGTCCGGGACAGGGGGCCGGGGAGCTGTTTTTT. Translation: CASKGPGQGAGELFF.

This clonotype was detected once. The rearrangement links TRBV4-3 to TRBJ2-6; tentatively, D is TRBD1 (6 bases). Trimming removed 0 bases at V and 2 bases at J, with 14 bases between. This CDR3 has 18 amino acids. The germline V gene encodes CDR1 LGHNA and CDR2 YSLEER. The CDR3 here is CASSQDTPRGTGANVLTF. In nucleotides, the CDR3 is TGCGCCAGCAGCCAAGACACCCCAAGGGGGACTGGGGCCAACGTCCTGACTTTC.

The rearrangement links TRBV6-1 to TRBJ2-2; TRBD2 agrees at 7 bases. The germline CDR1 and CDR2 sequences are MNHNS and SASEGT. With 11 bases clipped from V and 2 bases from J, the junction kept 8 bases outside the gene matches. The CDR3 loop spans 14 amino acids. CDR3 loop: CAARASGNTGELFF. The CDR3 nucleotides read TGTGCCGCCCGGGCTAGCGGCAACACCGGGGAGCTGTTTTTT.

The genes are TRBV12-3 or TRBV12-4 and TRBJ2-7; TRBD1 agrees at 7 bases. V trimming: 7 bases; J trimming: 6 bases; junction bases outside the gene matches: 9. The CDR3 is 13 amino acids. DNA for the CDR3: TGTGCCAGCAAAGACAGGGTGTTAGGCGAGCAGTACTTC. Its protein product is CASKDRVLGEQYF.

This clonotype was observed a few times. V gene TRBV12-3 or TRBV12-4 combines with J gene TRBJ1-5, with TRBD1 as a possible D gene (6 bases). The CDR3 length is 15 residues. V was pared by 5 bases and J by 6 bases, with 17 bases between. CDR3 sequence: CASSLRQERSQPQHF. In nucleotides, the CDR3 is TGTGCCAGCAGTCTCCGACAGGAGAGAAGTCAGCCCCAGCATTTT.

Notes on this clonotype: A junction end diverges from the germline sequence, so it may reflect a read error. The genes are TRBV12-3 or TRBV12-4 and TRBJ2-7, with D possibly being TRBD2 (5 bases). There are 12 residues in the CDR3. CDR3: CASSLGEADPLF. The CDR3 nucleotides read TGTGCCAGCAGTTTAGGGGAAGCGGATCCGCTCTTC.

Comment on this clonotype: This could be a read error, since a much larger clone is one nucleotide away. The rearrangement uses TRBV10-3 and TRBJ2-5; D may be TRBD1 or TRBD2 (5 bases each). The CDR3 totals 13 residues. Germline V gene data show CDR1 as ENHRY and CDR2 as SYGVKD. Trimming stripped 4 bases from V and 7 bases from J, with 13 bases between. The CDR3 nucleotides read TGTGCCATCAGTGGGCAATCTGGGGGGACCCAGTACTTC. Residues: CAISGQSGGTQYF.

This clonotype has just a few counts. The CDR3 here is CASSYGQGGYTF. For the CDR3, the DNA is TGCGCCAGCAGCTACGGACAGGGAGGCTACACCTTC. This chain connects TRBV5-1 to TRBJ1-2; 8 nucleotides agree with TRBD1. The CDR3 consists of 12 residues. Trimming took 3 bases from V and 8 from J; bases not matched to a gene: 3. CDR1 is SGHRS and CDR2 is YFSETQ in the germline V gene.

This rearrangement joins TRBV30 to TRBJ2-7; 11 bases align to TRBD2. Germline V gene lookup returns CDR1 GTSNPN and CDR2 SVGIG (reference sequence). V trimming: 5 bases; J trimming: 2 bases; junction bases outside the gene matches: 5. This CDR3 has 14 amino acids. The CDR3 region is CAWSLAGGPYEQYF. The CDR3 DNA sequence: TGTGCCTGGTCCCTAGCGGGGGGCCCCTACGAGCAGTACTTC.

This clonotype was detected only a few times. CDR3 sequence reads: CSARDWRGVPDTQYF. CDR3 coding DNA: TGCAGTGCTAGAGATTGGCGGGGGGTCCCAGATACGCAGTATTTT. The chain uses TRBV20-1 and TRBJ2-3, with 8 bases that match TRBD2. Trimming cost V 0 bases and J 4 bases; bases outside gene matches: 6. This CDR3 has 15 residues. Germline-derived CDR1 and CDR2 are DFQATT and SNEGSKA (reference sequence).

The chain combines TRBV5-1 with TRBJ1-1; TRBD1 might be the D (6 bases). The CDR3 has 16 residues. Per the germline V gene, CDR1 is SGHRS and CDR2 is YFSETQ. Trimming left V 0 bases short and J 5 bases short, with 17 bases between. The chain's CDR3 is CASSLVGQKKNTEAFF. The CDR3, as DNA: TGCGCCAGCAGCTTGGTTGGACAGAAGAAGAATACTGAAGCTTTCTTT.

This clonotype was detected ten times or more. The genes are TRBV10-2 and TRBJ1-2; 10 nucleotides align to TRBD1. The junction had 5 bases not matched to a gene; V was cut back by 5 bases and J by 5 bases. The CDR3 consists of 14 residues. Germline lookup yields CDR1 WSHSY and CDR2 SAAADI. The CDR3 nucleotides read TGCGCCAGCAGTTACGGGACAGGGGTGTATGGCTACACCTTC. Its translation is CASSYGTGVYGYTF.

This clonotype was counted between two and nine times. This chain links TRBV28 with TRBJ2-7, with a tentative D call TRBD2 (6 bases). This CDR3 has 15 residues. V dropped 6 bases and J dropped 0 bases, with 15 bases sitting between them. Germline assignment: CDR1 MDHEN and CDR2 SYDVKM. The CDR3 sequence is CASRPSGQGSYEQYF. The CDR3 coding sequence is TGTGCCAGCAGGCCGAGCGGGCAAGGCTCCTACGAGCAGTACTTC.

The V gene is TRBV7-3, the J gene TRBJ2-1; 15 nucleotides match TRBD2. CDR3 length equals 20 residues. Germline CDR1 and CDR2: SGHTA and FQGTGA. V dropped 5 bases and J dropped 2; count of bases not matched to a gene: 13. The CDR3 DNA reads TGTGCCAGCAGCCTCGATCCGGGACTAGCGGGAGGAAGGGCCTACAATGAGCAGTTCTTC. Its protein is CASSLDPGLAGGRAYNEQFF.

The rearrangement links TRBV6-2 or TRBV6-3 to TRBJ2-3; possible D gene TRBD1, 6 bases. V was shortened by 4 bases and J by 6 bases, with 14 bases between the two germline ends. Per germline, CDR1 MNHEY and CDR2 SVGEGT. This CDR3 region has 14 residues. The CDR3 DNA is TGTGCCAGCAGTTTGGTCTTTACAGGGGATACGCAGTATTTT. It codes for CASSLVFTGDTQYF.

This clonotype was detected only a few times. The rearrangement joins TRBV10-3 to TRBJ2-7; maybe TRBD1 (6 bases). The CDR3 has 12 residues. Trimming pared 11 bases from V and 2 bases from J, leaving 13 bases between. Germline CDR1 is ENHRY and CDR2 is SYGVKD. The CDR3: CAASGVTYEQYF. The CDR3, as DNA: TGTGCCGCTTCAGGGGTGACCTACGAGCAGTACTTC.

The CDR3 DNA is TGTGCCAGCAGTGAACCTGGGAGTCTGGGGGCCAACGTCCTGACTTTC. This sequence encodes CASSEPGSLGANVLTF. The V call is TRBV25-1, the J call TRBJ2-6; maybe TRBD2 (5 bases). Looked up from germline, CDR1 is MGHDK and CDR2 is SYGVNS. The CDR3 has 16 residues. The ends were cut back, 2 bases at V and 4 bases at J, with 12 bases in the middle.

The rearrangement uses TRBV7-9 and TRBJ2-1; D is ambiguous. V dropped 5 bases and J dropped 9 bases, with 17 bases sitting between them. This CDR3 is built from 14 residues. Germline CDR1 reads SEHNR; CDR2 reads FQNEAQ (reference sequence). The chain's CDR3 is CASSPPSQAAEQFF. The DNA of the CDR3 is TGTGCCAGCAGCCCACCGTCCCAGGCGGCTGAGCAGTTCTTC.

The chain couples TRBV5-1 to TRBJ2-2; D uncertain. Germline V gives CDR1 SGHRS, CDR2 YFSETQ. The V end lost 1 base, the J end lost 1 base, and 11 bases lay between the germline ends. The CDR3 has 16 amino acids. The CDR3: CASSLLRRMNTGELFF. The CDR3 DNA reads TGCGCCAGCAGCTTGCTGAGACGTATGAACACCGGGGAGCTGTTTTTT.

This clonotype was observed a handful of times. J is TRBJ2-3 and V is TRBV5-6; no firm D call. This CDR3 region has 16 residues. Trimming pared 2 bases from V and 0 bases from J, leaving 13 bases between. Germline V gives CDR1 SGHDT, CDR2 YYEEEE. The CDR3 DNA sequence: TGTGCCAGCAGCTTCGCGACAACGCAAAGCACAGATACGCAGTATTTT. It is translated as CASSFATTQSTDTQYF.

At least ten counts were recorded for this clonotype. The CDR3 sequence: CASSPGQGKGYTF. In DNA, the CDR3 is TGCGCCAGCAGCCCAGGACAGGGGAAAGGCTACACCTTC. The chain links TRBV5-1 to TRBJ1-2; 9 bases map to TRBD1. There are 13 residues in the CDR3. V was pared by 4 bases and J by 8 bases, with 6 bases of the junction left unmatched. Germline CDR1 is SGHRS and CDR2 is YFSETQ.

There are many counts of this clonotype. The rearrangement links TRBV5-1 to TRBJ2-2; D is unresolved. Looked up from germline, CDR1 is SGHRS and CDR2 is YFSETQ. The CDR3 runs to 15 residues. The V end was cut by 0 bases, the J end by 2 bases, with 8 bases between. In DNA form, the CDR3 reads TGCGCCAGCAGCTTGGAGGCGATCAACACCGGGGAGCTGTTTTTT. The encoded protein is CASSLEAINTGELFF.

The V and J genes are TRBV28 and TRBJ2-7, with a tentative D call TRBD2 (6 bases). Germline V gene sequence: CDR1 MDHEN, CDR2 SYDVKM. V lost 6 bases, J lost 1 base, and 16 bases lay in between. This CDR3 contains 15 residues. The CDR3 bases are TGTGCCAGCAGAAGAGGAGGGGCCCCTTCCTACGAGCAGTACTTC. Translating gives CASRRGGAPSYEQYF.

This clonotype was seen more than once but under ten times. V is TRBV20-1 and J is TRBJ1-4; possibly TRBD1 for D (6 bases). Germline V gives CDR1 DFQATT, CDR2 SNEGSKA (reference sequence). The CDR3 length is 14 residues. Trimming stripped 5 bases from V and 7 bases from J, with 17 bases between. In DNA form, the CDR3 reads TGCAGTGCTGCCCCCTTGGGCAGGGGTGAAAAACTGTTTTTT. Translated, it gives CSAAPLGRGEKLFF.

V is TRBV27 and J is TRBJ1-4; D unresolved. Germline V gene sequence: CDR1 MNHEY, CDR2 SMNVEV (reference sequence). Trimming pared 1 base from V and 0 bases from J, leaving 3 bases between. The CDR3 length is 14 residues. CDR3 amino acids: CASSLFATNEKLFF. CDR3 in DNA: TGTGCCAGCAGTTTATTTGCAACTAATGAAAAACTGTTTTTT.

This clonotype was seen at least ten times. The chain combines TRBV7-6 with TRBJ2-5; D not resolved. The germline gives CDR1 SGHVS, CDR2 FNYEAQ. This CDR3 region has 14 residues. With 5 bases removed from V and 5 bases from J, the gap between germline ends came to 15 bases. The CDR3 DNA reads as TGTGCCAGCAGCCCGTCCGGGTCCATTGAGACCCAGTACTTC. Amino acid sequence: CASSPSGSIETQYF.

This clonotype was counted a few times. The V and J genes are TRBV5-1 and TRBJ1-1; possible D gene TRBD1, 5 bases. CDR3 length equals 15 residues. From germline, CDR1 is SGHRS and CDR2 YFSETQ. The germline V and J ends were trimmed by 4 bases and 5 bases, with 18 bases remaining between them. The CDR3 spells CASSPLGGVMTEAFF. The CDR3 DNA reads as TGCGCCAGCAGCCCGCTTGGGGGGGTGATGACTGAAGCTTTCTTT.

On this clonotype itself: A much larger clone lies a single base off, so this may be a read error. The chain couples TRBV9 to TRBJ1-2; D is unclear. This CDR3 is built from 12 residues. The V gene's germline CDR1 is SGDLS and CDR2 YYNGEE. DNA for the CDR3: TGTGCCACCAGCTCGGGAAAATATGGCTACACCTTC. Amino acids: CATSSGKYGYTF.

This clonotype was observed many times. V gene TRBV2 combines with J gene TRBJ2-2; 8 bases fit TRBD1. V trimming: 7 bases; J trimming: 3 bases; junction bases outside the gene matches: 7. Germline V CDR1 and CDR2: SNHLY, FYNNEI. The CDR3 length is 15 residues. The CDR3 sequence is CASTSGGLDTGELFF. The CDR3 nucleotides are TGTGCCAGCACGTCAGGGGGCTTGGACACCGGGGAGCTGTTTTTT.

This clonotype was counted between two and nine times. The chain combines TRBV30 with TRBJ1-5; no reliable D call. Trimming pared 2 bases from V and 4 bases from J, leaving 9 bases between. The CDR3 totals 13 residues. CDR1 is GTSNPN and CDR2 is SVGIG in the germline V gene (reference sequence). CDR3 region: CAWSWDENQPQHF. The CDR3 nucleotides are TGTGCCTGGAGTTGGGATGAAAATCAGCCCCAGCATTTT.

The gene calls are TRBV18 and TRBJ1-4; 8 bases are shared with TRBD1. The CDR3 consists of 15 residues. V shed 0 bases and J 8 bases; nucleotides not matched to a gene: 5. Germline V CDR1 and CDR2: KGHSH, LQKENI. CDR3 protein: CASSPPGQVDEKLFF. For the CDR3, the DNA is TGTGCCAGCTCACCACCGGGACAGGTAGACGAAAAACTGTTTTTT.